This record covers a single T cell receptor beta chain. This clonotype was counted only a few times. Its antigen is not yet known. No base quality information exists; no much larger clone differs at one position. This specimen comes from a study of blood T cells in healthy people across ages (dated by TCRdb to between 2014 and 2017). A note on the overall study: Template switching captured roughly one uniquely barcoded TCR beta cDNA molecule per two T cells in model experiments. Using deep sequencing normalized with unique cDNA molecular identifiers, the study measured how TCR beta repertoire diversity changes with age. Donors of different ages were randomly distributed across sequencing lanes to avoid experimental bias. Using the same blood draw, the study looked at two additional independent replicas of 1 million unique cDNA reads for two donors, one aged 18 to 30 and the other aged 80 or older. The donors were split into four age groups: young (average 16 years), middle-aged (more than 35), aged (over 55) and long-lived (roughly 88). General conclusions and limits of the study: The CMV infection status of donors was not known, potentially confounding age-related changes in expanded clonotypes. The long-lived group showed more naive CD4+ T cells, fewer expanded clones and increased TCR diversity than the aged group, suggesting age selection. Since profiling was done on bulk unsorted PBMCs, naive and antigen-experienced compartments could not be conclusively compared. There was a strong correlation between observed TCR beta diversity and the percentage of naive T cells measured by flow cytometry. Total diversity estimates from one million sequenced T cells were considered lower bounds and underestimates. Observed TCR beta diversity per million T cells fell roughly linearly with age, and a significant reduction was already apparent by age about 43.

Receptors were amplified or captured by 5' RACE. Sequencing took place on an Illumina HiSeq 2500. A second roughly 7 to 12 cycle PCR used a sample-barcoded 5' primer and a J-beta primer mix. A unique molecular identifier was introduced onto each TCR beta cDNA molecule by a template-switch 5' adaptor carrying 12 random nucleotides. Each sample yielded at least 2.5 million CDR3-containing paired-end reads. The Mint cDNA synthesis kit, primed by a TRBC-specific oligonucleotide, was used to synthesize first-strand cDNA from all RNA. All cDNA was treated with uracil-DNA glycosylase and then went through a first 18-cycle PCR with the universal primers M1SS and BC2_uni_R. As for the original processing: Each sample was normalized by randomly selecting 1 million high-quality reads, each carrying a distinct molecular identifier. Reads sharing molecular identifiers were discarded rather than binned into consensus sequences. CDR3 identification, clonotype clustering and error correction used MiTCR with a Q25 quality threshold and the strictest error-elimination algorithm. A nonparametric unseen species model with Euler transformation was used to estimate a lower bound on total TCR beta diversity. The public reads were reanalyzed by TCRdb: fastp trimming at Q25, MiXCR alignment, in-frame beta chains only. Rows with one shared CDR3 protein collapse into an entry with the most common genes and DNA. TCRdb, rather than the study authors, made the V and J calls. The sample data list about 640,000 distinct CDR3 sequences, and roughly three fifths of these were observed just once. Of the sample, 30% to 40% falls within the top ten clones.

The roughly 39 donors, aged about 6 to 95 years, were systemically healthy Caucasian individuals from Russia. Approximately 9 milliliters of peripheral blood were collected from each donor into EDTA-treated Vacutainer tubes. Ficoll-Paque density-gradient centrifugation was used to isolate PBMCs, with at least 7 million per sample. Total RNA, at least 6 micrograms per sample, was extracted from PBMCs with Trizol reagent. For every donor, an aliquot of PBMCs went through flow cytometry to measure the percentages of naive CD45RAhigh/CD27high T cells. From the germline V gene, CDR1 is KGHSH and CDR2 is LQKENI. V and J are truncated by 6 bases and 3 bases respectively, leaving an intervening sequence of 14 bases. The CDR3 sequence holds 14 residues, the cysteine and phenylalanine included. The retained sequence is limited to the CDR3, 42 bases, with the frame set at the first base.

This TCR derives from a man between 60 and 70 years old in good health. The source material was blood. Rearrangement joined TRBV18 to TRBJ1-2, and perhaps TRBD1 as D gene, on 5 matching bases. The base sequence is TGTGCCAGCTCGCCCGCCCAGGGAGACTATGGCTACACCTTC. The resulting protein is CASSPAQGDYGYTF.